Below are 16 T cell receptor beta chains sequenced from a single sample in a study of cytomegalovirus exposure and HLA in healthy donors. 60 Vbeta and 13 Jbeta primers were used in PCR. Assay: immunoSEQ multiplex PCR; the TCRdb copy retains only in-frame clones and omits some. Of approximately 240,000 clones listed, 82% are singletons. The specimen was PBMCs. The receptors were gathered from a woman in her thirties or forties in good health and CMV-seropositive.

This chain uses TRBV6-6 with TRBJ1-2; D is possibly TRBD1 (6 bases). Trimming shortened V by 5 bases and J by 1 base, and 11 bases separated the two germline ends. Germline CDR1 and CDR2: MNHNY and SVGAGI (reference sequence). This CDR3 region has 14 residues. This CDR3 is CASSTQQGNYGYTF. The CDR3 region has the DNA TGTGCCAGCAGTACACAACAGGGTAACTATGGCTACACCTTC.

This chain joins TRBV10-3 and TRBJ1-6; TRBD1 agrees at 8 bases. V lost 7 bases to trimming and J lost 7 bases; unmatched junction nucleotides: 6. The CDR3 consists of 14 residues. Germline V gene sequence: CDR1 ENHRY, CDR2 SYGVKD. The CDR3 DNA follows: TGTGCCATCAAGGCGGGACAGGCGAATTCACCCCTCCACTTT. It encodes CAIKAGQANSPLHF.

This clone was counted a few times. V gene TRBV6-1 combines with J gene TRBJ2-5, with D uncertain. The V gene's germline CDR1 is MNHNS and CDR2 SASEGT. V was clipped by 4 bases and J by 5 bases, with 8 bases between them. The CDR3 is 12 residues long. CDR3 sequence (DNA): TGTGCCAGCAGTGGGATCGGGGAGACCCAGTACTTC. The encoded protein is CASSGIGETQYF.

The gene calls are TRBV4-1 and TRBJ2-3, with D possibly TRBD2 on 5 matching bases. The CDR3 loop spans 14 amino acids. Trimming took 1 base from V and 10 from J, leaving 15 bases between them. CDR1 is MGHRA and CDR2 is YSYEKL in the germline V gene. The CDR3 loop reads CASSQGLGVLAQYF. CDR3 nucleotides: TGCGCCAGCAGCCAAGGCCTCGGGGTCCTGGCGCAGTATTTT.

V usage is TRBV19 and J usage is TRBJ1-5; a weak D match, TRBD1 (5 bases). The CDR3 runs to 12 residues. Germline-derived CDR1 and CDR2 are LNHDA and SQIVND (reference sequence). V dropped 7 bases and J dropped 7 bases, with 11 bases sitting between them. The CDR3 reads CASIGQGQPQHF. The DNA of the CDR3 is TGTGCCAGTATAGGGCAGGGCCAGCCCCAGCATTTT.

J is TRBJ1-1 and V is TRBV10-1; 8 bases fit TRBD1. Germline trimming cut 6 bases from V and 0 bases from J; bases unmatched to any gene: 0. This CDR3 has 13 residues. Germline V gene lookup returns CDR1 WNHNN and CDR2 SYGVQD (reference sequence). The CDR3 region is CASRTGVNTEAFF. CDR3 bases: TGCGCCAGCAGGACAGGGGTGAACACTGAAGCTTTCTTT.

This sequence joins TRBV7-6 and TRBJ1-2; TRBD1 is a possible D gene (6 bases). CDR3 length: 13 residues. Germline loops: CDR1 SGHVS, CDR2 FNYEAQ. The V end lost 2 bases, the J end lost 7 bases, and 11 bases lay between the germline ends. CDR3 sequence (DNA): TGTGCCAGCAGCTTAAAGGGGGAAAGTGGCTACACCTTC. As protein: CASSLKGESGYTF.

The V gene is TRBV2, the J gene TRBJ1-6; no reliable D call. Germline CDR1 and CDR2: SNHLY and FYNNEI. V was trimmed by 0 bases and J by 10 bases, leaving 4 bases between them. The CDR3 spans 12 residues. The CDR3 nucleotides are TGTGCCAGCAGTGAAGCGCGCTCACCCCTCCACTTT. It specifies CASSEARSPLHF.

The count of this clone is one. The genes are TRBV4-2 and TRBJ1-4, with 7 bases lining up with TRBD1. With V trimmed by 1 base and J by 0 bases, 2 bases remained unmatched. The length of the CDR3 is 16 residues. Germline assignment: CDR1 LGHNA and CDR2 YNFKEQ. The CDR3 region has the DNA TGTGCCAGCAGCCAAGGTCAGGGGGCAACTAATGAAAAACTGTTTTTT. It is translated as CASSQGQGATNEKLFF.

The chain employs TRBV4-3 and TRBJ2-1; 11 bases line up with TRBD2. CDR1 is LGHNA and CDR2 is YSLEER in the germline V gene. The junction had 3 bases not matched to a gene; V was cut back by 0 bases and J by 5 bases. The CDR3 totals 16 residues. CDR3 sequence reads: CASSQEASGGNNEQFF. In DNA form, the CDR3 reads TGCGCCAGCAGCCAAGAGGCTAGCGGGGGGAACAATGAGCAGTTCTTC.

The J gene is TRBJ2-7, the V gene TRBV29-1, with TRBD2 as a possible D gene (6 bases). The CDR3 extends over 12 amino acids. The ends were cut back, 7 bases at V and 4 bases at J, with 14 bases in the middle. Germline V gene data show CDR1 as SQVTM and CDR2 as ANQGSEA. The CDR3 DNA reads as TGCAGCGCCTCCACGGAGGGTTACGAGCAGTACTTC. Protein product: CSASTEGYEQYF.

This clone was counted once. CDR3 sequence: CASSAGQANTEAFF. CDR3 coding DNA: TGTGCCAGCAGCGCGGGACAGGCGAACACTGAAGCTTTCTTT. The J gene is TRBJ1-1, the V gene TRBV5-8, with TRBD1 matching 8 bases. The V segment lost 4 bases and the J segment 1 base; nucleotides outside the gene matches: 3. Germline V gene lookup returns CDR1 SGHTS and CDR2 YDEGEE. The CDR3 has 14 amino acids.

The genes are TRBV4-3 and TRBJ2-1; TRBD1 matches 8 bases. The V gene end was trimmed by 1 base and the J gene end by 9 bases; junction bases not matched to a gene: 5. The V gene's germline CDR1 is LGHNA and CDR2 YSLEER. CDR3 length: 14 residues. The CDR3 sequence: CASSQAFDRGEQFF. The CDR3 nucleotides read TGCGCCAGCAGCCAAGCCTTCGACAGGGGTGAGCAGTTCTTC.

V is TRBV2 and J is TRBJ2-5; TRBD1 is a possible D gene (6 bases). V was shortened by 5 bases and J by 6 bases, with 22 bases between the two germline ends. Germline CDR1 reads SNHLY; CDR2 reads FYNNEI. The CDR3 loop spans 16 amino acids. In DNA, the CDR3 is TGTGCCAGCAGTATTTACAGGCCAGGGGTAGGAAAGACCCAGTACTTC. Its protein product is CASSIYRPGVGKTQYF.

The chain recombines TRBV7-9 with TRBJ2-3; TRBD2 aligns across 8 bases. CDR1 and CDR2 from the germline V gene are SEHNR and FQNEAQ (reference sequence). V shed 7 bases and J 2 bases; nucleotides not matched to a gene: 8. This CDR3 has 15 residues. The CDR3 spells CASIREGLNTDTQYF. CDR3 bases: TGTGCCAGCATCCGGGAGGGTCTTAACACAGATACGCAGTATTTT. Combining the CDR3 with reference TRBV7-9 and TRBJ2-3 gives the whole variable domain DTGVSQNPRHKITKRGQNVTFRCDPISEHNRLYWYRQTLGQGPEFLTYFQNEAQLEKSRLLSDRFSAERPKGSFSTLEIQRTEQGDSAMYLCASIREGLNTDTQYFGPGTRLTVL.

The chain has TRBV30 and TRBJ2-5; the D gene is possibly TRBD1 (5 bases). CDR3 length: 13 residues. Germline V gene sequence: CDR1 GTSNPN, CDR2 SVGIG (reference sequence). V lost 4 bases and J lost 5, with 14 bases in between. The CDR3 reads CAWNGGARETQYF. CDR3 nucleotides: TGTGCCTGGAACGGTGGGGCACGGGAGACCCAGTACTTC.